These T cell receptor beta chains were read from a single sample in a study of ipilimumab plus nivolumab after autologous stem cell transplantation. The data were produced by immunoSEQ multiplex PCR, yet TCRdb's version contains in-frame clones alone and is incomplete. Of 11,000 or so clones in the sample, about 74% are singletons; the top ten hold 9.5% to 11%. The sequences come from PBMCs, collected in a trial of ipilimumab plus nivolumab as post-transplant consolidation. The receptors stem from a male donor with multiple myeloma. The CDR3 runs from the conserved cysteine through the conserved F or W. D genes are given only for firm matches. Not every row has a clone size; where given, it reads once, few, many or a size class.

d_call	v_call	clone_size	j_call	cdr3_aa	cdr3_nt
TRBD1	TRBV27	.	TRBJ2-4	CASRAGTDYKNIQYF	TGTGCCAGTAGAGCTGGGACAGACTACAAAAACATTCAGTACTTC
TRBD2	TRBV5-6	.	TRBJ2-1	CASSWRATSGGRNEQFF	TGTGCCAGCAGCTGGAGGGCAACTAGCGGGGGACGCAATGAGCAGTTCTTC
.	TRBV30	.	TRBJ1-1	CAWSLGDTEAFF	TGTGCCTGGAGTTTAGGGGACACTGAAGCTTTCTTT
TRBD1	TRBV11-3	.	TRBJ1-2	CASITPTGDNYGYTF	TGTGCCAGCATCACCCCGACAGGGGATAACTATGGCTACACCTTC
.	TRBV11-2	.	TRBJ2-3	CASSAPRTAPWDTQYF	TGTGCCAGCAGCGCACCTCGGACAGCCCCGTGGGATACGCAGTATTTT
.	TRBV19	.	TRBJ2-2	CASIPPKGRGTGELFF	TGTGCCAGTATCCCCCCGAAGGGCAGGGGTACCGGGGAGCTGTTTTTT
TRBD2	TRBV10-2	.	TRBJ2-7	CASSLTSGGSSSYEQYF	TGCGCCAGCAGCCTGACTAGCGGGGGGTCAAGCTCCTACGAGCAGTACTTC
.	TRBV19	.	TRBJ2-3	CASRSTSTTDTQYF	TGTGCCAGTAGAAGTACCAGCACCACAGATACGCAGTATTTT
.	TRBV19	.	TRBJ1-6	CASGTGGHNSPLHF	TGTGCCAGTGGAACTGGGGGTCATAATTCACCCCTCCACTTT
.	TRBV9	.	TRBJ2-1	CASSGSLVDGEQFF	TGTGCCAGCAGCGGGAGCCTAGTAGATGGTGAGCAGTTCTTC
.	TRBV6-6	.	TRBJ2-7	CASSKDRALVGEQYF	TGTGCCAGCAGTAAGGACCGGGCACTAGTCGGTGAGCAGTACTTC
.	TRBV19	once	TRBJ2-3	CASQRRASTDTQYF	TGTGCCAGTCAACGGCGGGCTAGCACAGATACGCAGTATTTT
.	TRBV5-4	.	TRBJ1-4	CASSFRGSNEKLFF	TGTGCCAGCAGCTTTAGGGGGTCGAATGAAAAACTGTTTTTT
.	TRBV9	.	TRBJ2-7	CASSLGGATYEQYF	TGTGCCAGCAGCCTCGGGGGAGCTACCTACGAGCAGTACTTC
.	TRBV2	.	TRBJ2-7	CASSVTGPPVEQYF	TGTGCCAGCAGTGTTACAGGTCCCCCGGTCGAGCAGTACTTC
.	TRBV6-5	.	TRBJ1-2	CASSPGSVEVTF	TGTGCCAGCAGCCCCGGAAGCGTTGAGGTCACCTTC
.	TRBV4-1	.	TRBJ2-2	CASSQDRDSGELFF	TGCGCCAGCAGCCAAGATCGGGATTCCGGGGAGCTGTTTTTT
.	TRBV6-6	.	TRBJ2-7	CASSYSTWQGQYF	TGTGCCAGCAGTTACTCGACCTGGCAGGGCCAGTACTTC
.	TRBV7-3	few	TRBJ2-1	CASSLGGLGEQFF	TGTGCCAGCAGCTTGGGTGGGTTGGGTGAGCAGTTCTTC
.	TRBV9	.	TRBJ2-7	CASSVDSTGGYEQYF	TGTGCCAGCAGCGTAGATTCAACAGGAGGCTACGAGCAGTACTTC